This T cell receptor (beta chain) was recorded in a study of cytomegalovirus exposure and HLA in healthy donors. The CDR3 consists of 15 residues. Germline-derived CDR1 and CDR2 are SGDLS and YYNGEE. V was clipped by 1 base and J by 6 bases; unmatched bases: 6. With 60 Vbeta and 13 Jbeta primers, the PCR was carried out. Generated by immunoSEQ multiplex PCR, the TCRdb table keeps only in-frame clones and is missing some. The data contain around 130,000 clones, about 80% of them singletons. The sample taken for sequencing was PBMCs. V gene TRBV9 combines with J gene TRBJ2-1; 8 bases are a match to TRBD2. The TCR comes from a woman aged 50 to 60 in good health and CMV-seronegative. CDR3 sequence: CASSVSGGSGNEQFF. CDR3 bases: TGTGCCAGCAGCGTATCGGGAGGGTCCGGCAATGAGCAGTTCTTC.